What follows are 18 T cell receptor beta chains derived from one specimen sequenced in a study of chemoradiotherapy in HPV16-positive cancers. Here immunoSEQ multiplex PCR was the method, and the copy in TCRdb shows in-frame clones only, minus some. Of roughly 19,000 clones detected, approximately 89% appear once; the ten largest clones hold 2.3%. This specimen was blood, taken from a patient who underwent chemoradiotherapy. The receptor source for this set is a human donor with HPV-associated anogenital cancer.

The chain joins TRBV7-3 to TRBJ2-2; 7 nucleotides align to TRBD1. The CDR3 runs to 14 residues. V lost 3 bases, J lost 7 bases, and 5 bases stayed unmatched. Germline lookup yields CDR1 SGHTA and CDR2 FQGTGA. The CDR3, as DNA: TGTGCCAGCAGCTTTCAACAGGGGTTCGGGGAGCTGTTTTTT. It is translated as CASSFQQGFGELFF.

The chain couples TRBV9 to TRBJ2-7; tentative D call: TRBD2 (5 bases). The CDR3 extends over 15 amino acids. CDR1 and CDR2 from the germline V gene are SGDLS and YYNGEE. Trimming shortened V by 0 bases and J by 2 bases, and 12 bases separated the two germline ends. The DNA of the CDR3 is TGTGCCAGCAGCGTAGATGTCGGGAAGACCTACGAGCAGTACTTC. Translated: CASSVDVGKTYEQYF. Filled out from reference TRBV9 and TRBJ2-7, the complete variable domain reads DSGVTQTPKHLITATGQRVTLRCSPRSGDLSVYWYQQSLDQGLQFLIQYYNGEERAKGNILERFSAQQFPDLHSELNLSSLELGDSALYFCASSVDVGKTYEQYFGPGTRLTVT.

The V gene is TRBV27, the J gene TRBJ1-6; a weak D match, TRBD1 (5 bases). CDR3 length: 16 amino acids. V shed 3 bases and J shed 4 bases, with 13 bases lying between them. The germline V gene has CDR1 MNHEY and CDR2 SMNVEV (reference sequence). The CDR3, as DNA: TGTGCCAGCAGTTTTGGGACGGTCGGTTATAATTCACCCCTCCACTTT. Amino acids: CASSFGTVGYNSPLHF.

CDR3 region: CASTGTSDPTDTQYF. In DNA, the CDR3 is TGTGCCAGCACCGGGACTAGCGACCCCACAGATACGCAGTATTTT. The V and J genes are TRBV5-4 and TRBJ2-3; 10 nucleotides line up with TRBD2. The ends lost 6 bases at V and 2 bases at J; junction bases unmatched: 6. In germline, CDR1 is SGHNT, CDR2 YYREEE (reference sequence). This CDR3 region has 15 residues.

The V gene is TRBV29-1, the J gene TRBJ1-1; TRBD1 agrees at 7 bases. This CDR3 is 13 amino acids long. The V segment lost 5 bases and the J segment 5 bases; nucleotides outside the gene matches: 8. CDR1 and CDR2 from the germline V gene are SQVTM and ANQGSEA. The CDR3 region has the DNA TGCAGCGTTACAAAACAGGGGAGGACTGAAGCTTTCTTT. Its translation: CSVTKQGRTEAFF. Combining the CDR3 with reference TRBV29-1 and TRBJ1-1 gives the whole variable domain SAVISQKPSRDICQRGTSLTIQCQVDSQVTMMFWYRQQPGQSLTLIATANQGSEATYESGFVIDKFPISRPNLTFSTLTVSNMSPEDSSIYLCSVTKQGRTEAFFGQGTRLTVV.

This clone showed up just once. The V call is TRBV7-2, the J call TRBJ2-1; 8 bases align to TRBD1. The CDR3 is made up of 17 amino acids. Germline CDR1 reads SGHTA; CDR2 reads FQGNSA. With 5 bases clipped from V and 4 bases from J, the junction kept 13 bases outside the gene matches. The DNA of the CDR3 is TGTGCCAGCAGCCCCGGGCGAGGACAGGGAGAGTACAATGAGCAGTTCTTC. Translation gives CASSPGRGQGEYNEQFF.

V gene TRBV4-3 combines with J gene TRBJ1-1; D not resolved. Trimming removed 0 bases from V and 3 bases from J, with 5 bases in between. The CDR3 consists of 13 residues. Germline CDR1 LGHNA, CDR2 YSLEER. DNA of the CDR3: TGCGCCAGCAGCCAAGACAGAGACACTGAAGCTTTCTTT. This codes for CASSQDRDTEAFF.

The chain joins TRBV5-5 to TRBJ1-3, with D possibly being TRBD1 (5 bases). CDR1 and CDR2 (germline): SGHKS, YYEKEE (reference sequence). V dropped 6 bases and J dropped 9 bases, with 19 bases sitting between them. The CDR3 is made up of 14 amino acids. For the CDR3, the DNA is TGTGCCAGCACCCCCCCGGGGACCTGGGGCACCATATATTTT. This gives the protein CASTPPGTWGTIYF.

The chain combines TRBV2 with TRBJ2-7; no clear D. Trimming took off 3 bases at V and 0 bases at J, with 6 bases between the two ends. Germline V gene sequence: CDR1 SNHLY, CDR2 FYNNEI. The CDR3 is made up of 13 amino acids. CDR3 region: CASSDRSSYEQYF. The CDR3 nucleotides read TGTGCCAGCAGTGACCGTAGCTCCTACGAGCAGTACTTC.

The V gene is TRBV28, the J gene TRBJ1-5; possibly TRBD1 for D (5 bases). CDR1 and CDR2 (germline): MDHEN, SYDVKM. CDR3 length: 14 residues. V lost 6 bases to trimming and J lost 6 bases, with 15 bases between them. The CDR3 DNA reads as TGTGCCAGCAGGACAAACCCCGGGGGTCAGCCCCAGCATTTT. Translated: CASRTNPGGQPQHF.

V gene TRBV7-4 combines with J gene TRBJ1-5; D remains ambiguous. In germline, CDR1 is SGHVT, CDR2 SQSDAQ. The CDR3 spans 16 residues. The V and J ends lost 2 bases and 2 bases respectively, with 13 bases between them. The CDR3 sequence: CASSLWPLVGNQPQHF. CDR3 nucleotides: TGTGCCAGCAGCTTATGGCCCCTCGTCGGCAATCAGCCCCAGCATTTT.

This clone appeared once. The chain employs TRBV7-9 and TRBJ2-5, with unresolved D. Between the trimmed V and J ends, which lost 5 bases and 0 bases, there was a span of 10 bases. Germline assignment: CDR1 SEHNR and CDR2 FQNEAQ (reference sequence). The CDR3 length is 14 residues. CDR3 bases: TGTGCCAGCAGCCTTCACGAGTACCAAGAGACCCAGTACTTC. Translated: CASSLHEYQETQYF.

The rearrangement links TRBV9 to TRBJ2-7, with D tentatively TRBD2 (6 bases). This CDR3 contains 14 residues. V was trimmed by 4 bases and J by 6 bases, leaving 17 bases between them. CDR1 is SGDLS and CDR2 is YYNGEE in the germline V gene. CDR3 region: CASSPFPGTSEQYF. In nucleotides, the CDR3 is TGTGCCAGCAGCCCATTCCCCGGGACTTCCGAGCAGTACTTC.

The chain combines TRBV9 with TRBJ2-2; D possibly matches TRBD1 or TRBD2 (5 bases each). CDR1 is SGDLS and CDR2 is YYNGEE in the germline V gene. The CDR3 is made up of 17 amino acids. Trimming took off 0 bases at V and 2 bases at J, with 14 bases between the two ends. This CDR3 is CASSVANGAVNTGELFF. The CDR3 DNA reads TGTGCCAGCAGCGTAGCAAACGGGGCAGTAAACACCGGGGAGCTGTTTTTT.

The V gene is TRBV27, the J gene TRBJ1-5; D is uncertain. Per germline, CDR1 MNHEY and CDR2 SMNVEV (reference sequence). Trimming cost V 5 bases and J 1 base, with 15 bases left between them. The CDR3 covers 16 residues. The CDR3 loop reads CASSQSSSLSNQPQHF. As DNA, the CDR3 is TGTGCCAGCAGTCAATCATCCAGCCTAAGCAATCAGCCCCAGCATTTT.

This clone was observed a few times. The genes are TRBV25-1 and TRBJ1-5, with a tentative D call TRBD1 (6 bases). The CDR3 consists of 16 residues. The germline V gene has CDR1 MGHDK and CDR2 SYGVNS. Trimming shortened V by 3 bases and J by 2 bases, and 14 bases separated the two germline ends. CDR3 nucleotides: TGTGCCAGCAGTGACAAGACAGGCTCGGGCAATCAGCCCCAGCATTTT. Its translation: CASSDKTGSGNQPQHF.

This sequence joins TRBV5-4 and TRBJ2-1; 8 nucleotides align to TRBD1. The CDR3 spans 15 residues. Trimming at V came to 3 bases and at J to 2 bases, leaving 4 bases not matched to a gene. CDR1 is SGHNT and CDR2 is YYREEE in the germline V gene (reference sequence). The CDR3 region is CASSSGQGAYNEQFF. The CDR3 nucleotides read TGTGCCAGCAGCTCCGGACAGGGCGCCTACAATGAGCAGTTCTTC.

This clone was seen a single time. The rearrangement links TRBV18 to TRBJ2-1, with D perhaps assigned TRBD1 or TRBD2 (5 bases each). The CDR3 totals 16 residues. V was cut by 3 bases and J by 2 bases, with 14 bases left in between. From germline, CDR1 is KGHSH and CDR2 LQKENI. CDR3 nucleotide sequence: TGTGCCAGCTCACCCTCCGGGACCCACCCCTACAATGAGCAGTTCTTC. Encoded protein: CASSPSGTHPYNEQFF.